The rows below give T cell receptor beta chains drawn from one sample of a study of blood T cell repertoires in COVID-19. This table comes from immunoSEQ multiplex PCR, and its TCRdb copy is limited to in-frame clones, with some not included. The sample yields approximately 280,000 clones, approximately 83% seen once. Sequencing was done on a sample of peripheral blood. Receptors originate from a woman between 25 and 40 years old who had recovered from COVID-19. The CDR3 runs from the conserved cysteine through the conserved F or W. D genes are given only for firm matches. A clone size is listed for some rows: how often the clone was seen (once, few, many), or a class if it is expanded.

j_call | clone_size | d_call | v_call | cdr3_nt | cdr3_aa
TRBJ2-3 | . | . | TRBV30 | TGTGCCCGTCGGGGTAGCACAGATACGCAGTATTTT | CARRGSTDTQYF
TRBJ1-1 | once | . | TRBV4-1 | TGCGCCAGTTCAGACAGGATGGCCAACACTGAAGCTTTCTTT | CASSDRMANTEAFF
TRBJ1-1 | . | TRBD1 | TRBV11-2 | TGTGCCAGCAGCAAAACAGGGGGCGGGATGAACACTGAAGCTTTCTTT | CASSKTGGGMNTEAFF
TRBJ2-1 | . | . | TRBV6-5 | TGTGCCAGCAGTTTGGGGCCGGCATACAATGAGCAGTTCTTC | CASSLGPAYNEQFF
TRBJ2-3 | . | TRBD2 | TRBV27 | TGTGCCAGCAGTCCTGGACTAGCCCCAGATACGCAGTATTTT | CASSPGLAPDTQYF
TRBJ1-1 | . | . | TRBV6-6 | TGTGCCAGCAGTTACGACTCTACCCGGGCTTTCTTT | CASSYDSTRAFF
TRBJ1-1 | . | TRBD1 | TRBV27 | TGTGCCAGCAGTTCCACAGGGGGCTTATCTGAAGCTTTCTTT | CASSSTGGLSEAFF
TRBJ2-7 | . | TRBD2 | TRBV10-3 | TGTGCCATCAGCCCGGGACTAGCGGGGGCTAACGAGCAGTACTTC | CAISPGLAGANEQYF
TRBJ2-7 | . | TRBD1 | TRBV30 | TGTGCCTGGAATCAACAGGGGATGCACTACGAGCAGTACTTC | CAWNQQGMHYEQYF
TRBJ2-7 | once | . | TRBV4-1 | TGCGCCAGCAGCCAAGATCGAGGCTACGAGCAGTACTTC | CASSQDRGYEQYF
TRBJ2-3 | . | . | TRBV20-1 | TGCAGTGCTGAGGGCACAGATACGCAGTATTTT | CSAEGTDTQYF
TRBJ2-7 | . | . | TRBV4-1 | TGCGCCAGCAGCCAAGAACCTAGCTACCCCGAGCAGTACTTC | CASSQEPSYPEQYF
TRBJ2-2 | . | . | TRBV24-1 | TGTGCCACCGGGCTGGACACCGGGGAGCTGTTTTTT | CATGLDTGELFF
TRBJ2-1 | . | TRBD1 | TRBV9 | TGTGCCAGCAGCCCAAATATATACCAGACAGGGATGGGCAATGAGCAGTTCTTC | CASSPNIYQTGMGNEQFF
TRBJ1-3 | . | . | TRBV28 | TGTGCCAGCTGGTCAGGGTCTCAAGTGGCTGGAAACACCATATATTTT | CASWSGSQVAGNTIYF
TRBJ1-1 | . | TRBD1 | TRBV30 | TGTGCCTGGGCAACAGGGGTCCCCAACGGCGGTGAAGCTTTCTTT | CAWATGVPNGGEAFF
TRBJ1-5 | . | . | TRBV6-5 | TGTGCCAGCACCCGGGACACCCTTACTCAGCCCCAGCATTTT | CASTRDTLTQPQHF
TRBJ2-1 | once | TRBD2 | TRBV11-2 | TGTGCCAGCAGCTTAGTCGGGGGGGTCTACAATGAGCAGTTCTTC | CASSLVGGVYNEQFF
TRBJ2-2 | . | . | TRBV7-9 | TGTGCTACTTCATCCGGGTCCACCACCGGGGAGCTGTTTTTT | CATSSGSTTGELFF
TRBJ1-1 | . | . | TRBV28 | TGTGCCAGCAGTTTTAGAGGCGGGGGCACTGAAGCTTTCTTT | CASSFRGGGTEAFF
TRBJ2-2 | . | TRBD2 | TRBV18 | TGTGCCAGCTCATCATTTAGCGGGAGTATGGGGAACACCGGGGAGCTGTTTTTT | CASSSFSGSMGNTGELFF
TRBJ1-5 | . | . | TRBV15 | TGTGCCACCAGTCTGGACAGCAATAGCAATCAGCCCCAGCATTTT | CATSLDSNSNQPQHF
TRBJ1-2 | once | TRBD1 | TRBV19 | TGTGCCAGTAGTACACGGACAGGCGACTATGGCTACACCTTC | CASSTRTGDYGYTF
TRBJ1-1 | . | . | TRBV6-5 | TGTGCCACCCACTGGGGCGAAGCTTTCTTT | CATHWGEAFF
TRBJ1-6 | . | TRBD1 | TRBV3-1/TRBV3-2 | TGTGCCAGCAGCCGCACAGGGGATTCACCCCTCCACTTT | CASSRTGDSPLHF
TRBJ1-4 | once | TRBD1 | TRBV7-2 | TGTGCCAGCAGCCGTCTTAGGGGACAGAACTTGATTGATGAAAAACTGTTTTTT | CASSRLRGQNLIDEKLFF
TRBJ2-3 | . | TRBD2 | TRBV7-2 | TGTGCCAGCAGCTTACCTAATACTAGCGGGAGAATCATAGATACGCAGTATTTT | CASSLPNTSGRIIDTQYF
TRBJ2-1 | . | TRBD2 | TRBV19 | TGTGCCAGTAGTAGCGGCCTGAGCGGGACTAATGAGCAGTTCTTC | CASSSGLSGTNEQFF
TRBJ2-1 | . | TRBD2 | TRBV5-5 | TGTGCCAGCAGCACCCGACTAGCGCGAGGCGACAATGAGCAGTTCTTC | CASSTRLARGDNEQFF
TRBJ2-3 | . | . | TRBV10-2 | TGCGCCAGCAGTGATCTTGGGGCGGGGCCTACGCAGTATTTT | CASSDLGAGPTQYF
TRBJ2-1 | . | TRBD1 | TRBV12-3/TRBV12-4 | TGTGCCAGCAGTTCCACAGGGGACAATGAGCAGTTCTTC | CASSSTGDNEQFF
TRBJ2-1 | . | . | TRBV27 | TGTGCCAGCAGTTTAGAGGGGCCAGGGGCTGTGGGGGAGCAGTTCTTC | CASSLEGPGAVGEQFF
TRBJ2-7 | . | . | TRBV7-9 | TGTGCCAGCAGCCCTCCCCTGATGGAGGGGATTCCCTACGAGCAGTACTTC | CASSPPLMEGIPYEQYF
TRBJ2-7 | . | TRBD1 | TRBV28 | TGTGCCAGCAGTTACCCCCGGGACAGGGGTGGCTACGAGCAGTACTTC | CASSYPRDRGGYEQYF
TRBJ2-7 | . | TRBD1 | TRBV30 | TGTGCCTGGAGTGAAGGGACAGGGCCATACGAGCAGTACTTC | CAWSEGTGPYEQYF